This TCR beta chain was sequenced for a study of somatic mutations in cytotoxic T cells in rheumatoid arthritis. Overall study findings and caveats: The study found that the largest CD8+ clone exceeded 20% of CD8+ cells in about an eighth of the 65 patients.

This clone is labeled as medium-sized. Its specificity is unknown. Clones were read by immunoSEQ multiplex PCR, and TCRdb kept only the in-frame ones, dropping some. Among over 15,000 clones listed, over 60% were seen once. Germline V lookup: CDR1 SGHRS, CDR2 YFSETQ. With 0 bases removed from V and 4 bases from J, the gap between germline ends came to 10 bases. The CDR3 is 14 residues long. This sequence was found in an adult with rheumatoid arthritis. The V and J genes are TRBV5-1 and TRBJ1-1, with D uncertain. The sample consisted of CD8+ T cells sorted from blood. CDR3: CASSLAGGITEAFF. CDR3 nucleotide sequence: TGCGCCAGCAGCTTGGCCGGAGGGATCACTGAAGCTTTCTTT. The entire variable domain, with the rest obtained from reference TRBV5-1 and TRBJ1-1, is as follows: KAGVTQTPRYLIKTRGQQVTLSCSPISGHRSVSWYQQTPGQGLQFLFEYFSETQRNKGNFPGRFSGRQFSNSRSEMNVSTLELGDSALYLCASSLAGGITEAFFGQGTRLTVV.